Included here is one T cell receptor beta chain sequence, with context. Its antigen remains unknown. The hyperthyroidism patients had all been newly diagnosed, and their disease duration was under 2 months. Their ages ranged from 18 to 65 years. This CDR3 contains 17 residues. Germline loops: CDR1 MNHEY, CDR2 SMNVEV (reference sequence). The V and J ends lost 2 bases and 4 bases, in that order; junction bases with no gene match: 7. This sample was included in a study of T cells in Graves' hyperthyroidism and ophthalmopathy. General observations from the study: Appearing also in blood were most of the thyroid clonotypes expanded above 0.001. A median 6.5 months before onset, the model predicted ophthalmopathy.

Amplified regions were TCR beta CDR3 sequences from RNA transcripts. HTBI primers drove first-round RT-PCR of the TCR CDR3. TCRdb recomputed calls from the multiplex PCR reads with MiXCR, one row per CDR3 protein. The top ten hold around a quarter of the sample, which has roughly 400,000 distinct CDR3 sequences, less than 20% seen once. This TCR was recovered from a woman younger than 30 with Graves' hyperthyroidism that later progressed to Graves' ophthalmopathy. The rearrangement joins TRBV27 to TRBJ2-1, with TRBD2 identical over 11 bases. Sequencing was performed on blood. The CDR3 region is CASSLPIAGGPYNEQFF. CDR3 bases: TGTGCCAGCAGTTTACCCATAGCGGGAGGGCCTTACAATGAGCAGTTCTTC.